The clone carrying this T cell receptor beta chain was picked up one time. The germline V gene has CDR1 MNHEY and CDR2 SMNVEV (reference sequence). The CDR3 has 15 amino acids. V gave up 5 bases and J gave up 4 bases; unmatched junction bases: 8. This entry comes from a study of control samples from healthy donors and cancer patients. Profiling relied on immunoSEQ multiplex PCR, and the TCRdb table lists in-frame clones only, not all of them. The sample holds about 130,000 clones, about 95% seen once. Sample: blood. This sequence joins TRBV27 and TRBJ1-2, with 9 bases fitting TRBD1. The sequence derives from a man younger than 45 in good health. CDR3 in DNA: TGTGCCAGCAGTGTCGGACAGGGGTACGGCTATGGCTACACCTTC. It yields the protein CASSVGQGYGYGYTF.